These 9 T cell receptor beta chains were all obtained from the same sample, sequenced in a study of T cell responses to AZD1222 COVID-19 vaccine. Generated by immunoSEQ multiplex PCR, the TCRdb table keeps only in-frame clones and is missing some. The sample consists of 100,000 to 150,000 clones, more than 90% of them appearing once. The sequencing here drew on peripheral blood, taken 28 days after the second AZD1222 dose. The receptor set was obtained from an adult who received the AZD1222 COVID-19 vaccine.

V is TRBV2 and J is TRBJ1-1; D perhaps matches TRBD1 (5 bases). The CDR3 is 14 amino acids. Germline V gives CDR1 SNHLY, CDR2 FYNNEI. Trimming removed 6 bases at V and 6 bases at J, with 17 bases between. The CDR3 loop is CASSEGRTIPEAFF. In DNA, the CDR3 is TGTGCCAGCAGCGAGGGGAGGACAATCCCTGAAGCTTTCTTT.

J is TRBJ2-3 and V is TRBV7-2, with a tentative D call TRBD2 (6 bases). The germline gives CDR1 SGHTA, CDR2 FQGNSA. The CDR3 sequence is 16 residues long. The V end lost 4 bases, the J end lost 2 bases, and 16 bases lay between the germline ends. The chain's CDR3 is CASSYPAGKHTDTQYF. DNA of the CDR3: TGTGCCAGCAGCTACCCAGCGGGCAAACACACAGATACGCAGTATTTT.

V usage is TRBV12-3 or TRBV12-4 and J usage is TRBJ1-2; D is unclear. The CDR3 totals 13 residues. Deletions cut 3 bases from V and 5 bases from J, with 10 bases between. CDR3: CASSFISDYGYTF. CDR3 bases: TGTGCCAGCAGTTTTATCAGTGATTATGGCTACACCTTC.

The chain uses TRBV19 and TRBJ1-4; D remains unclear. The germline V and J ends were trimmed by 3 bases and 4 bases, with 6 bases remaining between them. The CDR3 is 13 amino acids. Germline V gives CDR1 LNHDA, CDR2 SQIVND (reference sequence). CDR3 coding DNA: TGTGCCAGTAGTATCAGACGTAATGAAAAACTGTTTTTT. This sequence encodes CASSIRRNEKLFF.

This clone was observed a few times. Other DNA sequences of this sample code for an identical CDR3. The chain employs TRBV18 and TRBJ1-2, with D possibly TRBD1 on 5 matching bases. Trimming took off 3 bases at V and 4 bases at J, with 12 bases between the two ends. CDR3 length equals 14 residues. CDR1 is KGHSH and CDR2 is LQKENI in the germline V gene. CDR3 loop: CASSPPTESYGYTF. In DNA form, the CDR3 reads TGTGCCAGCTCACCCCCGACAGAATCCTATGGCTACACCTTC.

The rearrangement joins TRBV11-3 to TRBJ2-3; no clear D gene. The CDR3 covers 14 residues. The germline V gene encodes CDR1 SGHNT and CDR2 YENEEA. V gave up 5 bases and J gave up 4 bases, with 13 bases separating them. This chain's CDR3 is CASSVGAAADTQYF. CDR3 nucleotide sequence: TGTGCCAGCAGCGTTGGAGCAGCTGCAGATACGCAGTATTTT.

V usage is TRBV24-1 and J usage is TRBJ1-2, with D possibly TRBD1 on 6 matching bases. CDR1 is KGHDR, CDR2 SFDVKD, per germline. This CDR3 comprises 14 residues. The germline V and J ends were trimmed by 7 bases and 0 bases, with 11 bases remaining between them. Here the CDR3 reads CATSTGLSNYGYTF. In DNA form, the CDR3 reads TGTGCCACCAGCACAGGGCTATCTAACTATGGCTACACCTTC.

The chain joins TRBV4-3 to TRBJ1-2, with 11 bases aligning to TRBD1. With V trimmed by 4 bases and J by 3 bases, 1 base remained unmatched. Germline CDR1 and CDR2: LGHNA and YSLEER. The CDR3 spans 14 residues. As DNA, the CDR3 is TGCGCCAGCAGCCGGGGACAGGGGGACTATGGCTACACCTTC. Translated: CASSRGQGDYGYTF.

V and J are TRBV7-9 and TRBJ1-2; D possibly corresponds to TRBD1 (5 bases). Germline V gene sequence: CDR1 SEHNR, CDR2 FQNEAQ (reference sequence). The CDR3 contains 13 residues. V lost 5 bases to trimming and J lost 5 bases, with 12 bases between them. The CDR3: CASSPDNRYGYTF. For the CDR3, the DNA is TGTGCCAGCAGCCCGGACAATCGGTATGGCTACACCTTC.